A few counts support the clone carrying this TCR beta chain. Its antigen is not identified. These data belong to a study of beta chain features in type 1 diabetes. Overall study results and limits: Among all four CD4+ subsets, Type 1 diabetes patients had TCRB CDR3s that were moderately but significantly shorter.

Since all of the isolated RNA was reverse transcribed, expressed TCRB transcripts were what got sequenced. Assay used: immunoSEQ multiplex PCR; TCRdb lists only in-frame clones, some missing. The sample yields around 340,000 clones, roughly 8.8% seen once. The germline V gene has CDR1 SGHDN and CDR2 FVKESK. V was shortened by 0 bases and J by 5 bases, with 25 bases between the two germline ends. The CDR3 spans 19 residues. This rearrangement joins TRBV14 to TRBJ2-5; tentatively, D is TRBD2 (6 bases). The receptor comes from a man younger than 45 with type 1 diabetes. The sequenced material came from central memory CD4+ T cells from blood. The CDR3 is CASSQDLSGLFMRAETQYF. CDR3 DNA: TGTGCCAGCAGCCAAGATTTATCGGGACTTTTTATGAGGGCGGAGACCCAGTACTTC.